One sample yielded the 21 T cell receptor beta chains listed below, sequenced in a study of control samples from healthy donors and cancer patients. Sequenced by immunoSEQ multiplex PCR; TCRdb stores in-frame clones only, minus some. The sample yields approximately 170,000 clones, roughly 89% seen once. The sample was blood. Receptor source: a woman between 45 and 65 years old in good health.

V and J are TRBV6-5 and TRBJ1-2; maybe TRBD1 (5 bases). CDR3 length equals 14 residues. Trimming took 0 bases from V and 2 from J, leaving 7 bases between them. The germline CDR1 and CDR2 sequences are MNHEY and SVGAGI. CDR3 DNA sequence: TGTGCCAGCAGTTACTCAAACAGGAACTATGGCTACACCTTC. Protein sequence: CASSYSNRNYGYTF.

This chain links TRBV7-9 with TRBJ1-6, with 7 bases fitting TRBD1. Germline V gene lookup returns CDR1 SEHNR and CDR2 FQNEAQ (reference sequence). The CDR3 totals 15 residues. V lost 5 bases and J lost 7; bases outside the gene matches: 8. CDR3 DNA sequence: TGTGCCAGCAGCCCCTGGGACAGAAACAATTCACCCCTCCACTTT. Protein product: CASSPWDRNNSPLHF.

This clone came up once. The genes are TRBV5-1 and TRBJ2-5; D is undetermined. In germline, CDR1 is SGHRS, CDR2 YFSETQ. The V gene lost 4 bases and the J gene lost 5 bases, with 9 bases spanning the gap. The CDR3 is made up of 12 amino acids. CDR3 sequence: CASSRYGETQYF. In DNA, the CDR3 is TGCGCCAGCAGCCGGTACGGGGAGACCCAGTACTTC.

The V call is TRBV7-2, the J call TRBJ1-6; 7 bases are shared with TRBD1. The V and J ends lost 2 bases and 8 bases, in that order; junction bases with no gene match: 3. This CDR3 comprises 14 residues. Germline V gene sequence: CDR1 SGHTA, CDR2 FQGNSA. CDR3 DNA sequence: TGTGCCAGCAGCTTAACAGGGGTTGATTCACCCCTCCACTTT. This translates into CASSLTGVDSPLHF.

V and J are TRBV4-3 and TRBJ2-3, with 10 positions matching TRBD2. CDR3 length equals 18 residues. V lost 4 bases and J lost 4; bases outside the gene matches: 14. Germline assignment: CDR1 LGHNA and CDR2 YSLEER. The CDR3 DNA reads as TGCGCCAGCAGCCGCCCCTGGGGTCTAGCGGGAGTACCAGATACGCAGTATTTT. Encoded protein: CASSRPWGLAGVPDTQYF.

This chain links TRBV7-9 with TRBJ1-2, with 7 nucleotides matching TRBD1. This CDR3 is built from 13 residues. J lost 8 bases, V lost 3 bases, and 6 bases had no gene match. CDR1 and CDR2 (germline): SEHNR, FQNEAQ (reference sequence). CDR3 sequence: CASSFDRDGGYTF. CDR3 in DNA: TGTGCCAGCAGCTTCGACAGGGATGGGGGCTACACCTTC.

The V and J genes are TRBV6-6 and TRBJ1-5, with D perhaps matching TRBD1 (5 bases). This CDR3 comprises 16 residues. Germline V gives CDR1 MNHNY, CDR2 SVGAGI (reference sequence). V was pared by 0 bases and J by 7 bases, with 16 bases between. In DNA, the CDR3 is TGTGCCAGCAGTTACTCGAGGGCTGGGGGTGAGCAGCCCCAGCATTTT. Residues: CASSYSRAGGEQPQHF.

The rearrangement uses TRBV6-2 or TRBV6-3 and TRBJ1-1; D gene uncertain. This CDR3 has 14 residues. CDR1 is MNHEY, CDR2 SVGEGT, per germline. V lost 6 bases to trimming and J lost 0 bases, with 11 bases between them. CDR3 residues: CASSPIRMNTEAFF. The CDR3 coding sequence is TGTGCCAGCAGCCCCATCCGAATGAACACTGAAGCTTTCTTT.

This clone was seen more than once but under ten times. This chain uses TRBV19 with TRBJ1-2; TRBD1 might be the D (5 bases). Trimming took off 5 bases at V and 3 bases at J, with 13 bases between the two ends. The CDR3 sequence is 14 residues long. The V gene's germline CDR1 is LNHDA and CDR2 SQIVND (reference sequence). CDR3 sequence (DNA): TGTGCCAGTAGTCCTGGGGACGGAGACTATGGCTACACCTTC. This gives the protein CASSPGDGDYGYTF.

The V and J genes are TRBV24-1 and TRBJ1-2; 8 bases match TRBD1. There are 16 residues in the CDR3. Germline V CDR1 and CDR2: KGHDR, SFDVKD. The trim removed 2 bases at V and 1 base at J, leaving 5 bases unmatched. CDR3 coding DNA: TGTGCCACCAGTGATTCGGGGACAGGCATTAACTATGGCTACACCTTC. Translated, it gives CATSDSGTGINYGYTF.

This chain links TRBV5-1 with TRBJ1-6, with a tentative D call TRBD1 (6 bases). CDR1 and CDR2 from the germline V gene are SGHRS and YFSETQ. V was shortened by 1 base and J by 5 bases, with 13 bases between the two germline ends. This CDR3 spans 16 amino acids. The CDR3 DNA reads TGCGCCAGCAGCTTGCGGCCGGGACAAAATAATTCACCCCTCCACTTT. It encodes CASSLRPGQNNSPLHF.

This clone was observed a single time. The V gene is TRBV4-3, the J gene TRBJ1-1, with D uncertain. CDR3 length: 13 amino acids. Germline CDR1 and CDR2: LGHNA and YSLEER. Trimming shortened V by 5 bases and J by 0 bases, and 7 bases separated the two germline ends. The CDR3, as DNA: TGCGCCAGCAGCTCAGGTGTGAACACTGAAGCTTTCTTT. Protein sequence: CASSSGVNTEAFF.

The rearrangement links TRBV5-4 to TRBJ1-2; 8 positions agree with TRBD1. The germline CDR1 and CDR2 sequences are SGHNT and YYREEE (reference sequence). Trimming took 2 bases from V and 7 from J; bases not matched to a gene: 7. The CDR3 runs 14 residues. The CDR3 protein is CASSLQGEQGGYTF. DNA for the CDR3: TGTGCCAGCAGCTTACAGGGGGAACAGGGTGGCTACACCTTC.

The gene calls are TRBV5-1 and TRBJ2-7; 7 bases align to TRBD1. This CDR3 has 18 amino acids. V dropped 4 bases and J dropped 2; count of bases not matched to a gene: 18. Germline CDR1 SGHRS, CDR2 YFSETQ. As DNA, the CDR3 is TGCGCCAGCAGCCGGTATTCTGAGGGGGCGACCCTCGCCTACGAGCAGTACTTC. It encodes CASSRYSEGATLAYEQYF.

DNA of the CDR3: TGTGCCAGCAGCTTACGGGGGAGTGGGTACGAGCAGTACTTC. It translates to CASSLRGSGYEQYF. The chain employs TRBV7-3 and TRBJ2-7; D might be TRBD2 (6 bases). Germline V gives CDR1 SGHTA, CDR2 FQGTGA. CDR3 length: 14 residues. V was pared by 2 bases and J by 4 bases, with 12 bases between.

This rearrangement joins TRBV9 to TRBJ1-1; TRBD1 aligns across 7 bases. Germline trimming cut 4 bases from V and 2 bases from J; bases unmatched to any gene: 8. This CDR3 region has 15 residues. Germline CDR1 and CDR2: SGDLS and YYNGEE. The CDR3 nucleotides are TGTGCCAGCAGCTCTAGGGGACAGTTAAACACTGAAGCTTTCTTT. Its translation is CASSSRGQLNTEAFF.

The chain recombines TRBV3-1 (or the pseudogene TRBV3-2) with TRBJ2-3; D not certain. The germline CDR1 and CDR2 sequences are LGHDT and YNNKEL (reference sequence). This CDR3 region has 12 residues. V lost 4 bases to trimming and J lost 2 bases, with 4 bases between them. The CDR3 loop reads CASSPHTDTQYF. The CDR3 DNA reads TGTGCCAGCAGCCCACACACAGATACGCAGTATTTT.

This clone appeared a single time. The rearrangement joins TRBV19 to TRBJ2-3, with 7 bases that match TRBD2. Germline CDR1 LNHDA, CDR2 SQIVND (reference sequence). V lost 7 bases to trimming and J lost 2 bases; unmatched junction nucleotides: 15. The CDR3 totals 17 residues. The CDR3 region has the DNA TGTGCCAGTAATCCCCGACCGGGGAGGGGTACCACAGATACGCAGTATTTT. Amino acids: CASNPRPGRGTTDTQYF.

The rearrangement links TRBV11-2 to TRBJ1-5, with TRBD1 matching over 8 bases. The V gene end was trimmed by 2 bases and the J gene end by 5 bases; junction bases not matched to a gene: 2. The CDR3 has 14 residues. The germline CDR1 and CDR2 sequences are SGHAT and FQNNGV. Here the CDR3 reads CASSLQGADQPQHF. In DNA form, the CDR3 reads TGTGCCAGCAGCTTACAGGGGGCGGATCAGCCCCAGCATTTT. The variable domain in full, completed from reference TRBV11-2 and TRBJ1-5, reads EAGVAQSPRYKIIEKRQSVAFWCNPISGHATLYWYQQILGQGPKLLIQFQNNGVVDDSQLPKDRFSAERLKGVDSTLKIQPAKLEDSAVYLCASSLQGADQPQHFGDGTRLSIL.

The chain employs TRBV24-1 and TRBJ1-4, with a tentative D call TRBD1 (5 bases). Germline values: CDR1 KGHDR, CDR2 SFDVKD. V lost 7 bases to trimming and J lost 7 bases, with 15 bases between them. The CDR3 has 14 amino acids. The CDR3: CATSRAANGEKLFF. The CDR3 nucleotides read TGTGCCACCAGCAGGGCCGCCAATGGTGAAAAACTGTTTTTT.

V gene TRBV18 combines with J gene TRBJ1-6, with TRBD1 matching over 9 bases. This CDR3 has 16 amino acids. In germline, CDR1 is KGHSH, CDR2 LQKENI. V was pared by 2 bases and J by 6 bases, with 5 bases of the junction left unmatched. The CDR3 nucleotides read TGTGCCAGCTCACCAACCGGGACAGGGCGTAATTCACCCCTCCACTTT. As protein: CASSPTGTGRNSPLHF.